These 25 T cell receptor beta chains were all obtained from the same sample, sequenced in a study of graft-versus-host responses after intestinal transplantation. The data were produced by immunoSEQ multiplex PCR, yet TCRdb's version contains in-frame clones alone and is incomplete. Of 80,000 or so clones detected, 92% appear once; the ten largest clones hold 0.65% to 0.75%. Sequenced material: PBMCs, taken 98 days after intestinal transplantation. These receptors were collected from a human patient who received an intestinal transplant, so some T cells may come from the graft donor.

This clone was picked up a small number of times. This chain links TRBV5-6 with TRBJ2-7, with 9 bases aligning to TRBD1. Losses at the gene ends were 4 bases for V and 3 bases for J; bases not matched to a gene: 8. The CDR3 has 15 residues. CDR1 SGHDT and CDR2 YYEEEE come from the germline V gene. CDR3: CASSTGTGRSYEQYF. CDR3 in DNA: TGTGCCAGCAGCACCGGGACAGGGCGGAGCTACGAGCAGTACTTC.

The CDR3 region is CASSEYLMDSSGTGELFF. The CDR3 DNA reads TGTGCCAGCAGTGAATATCTAATGGACAGTTCCGGCACCGGGGAGCTGTTTTTT. The chain has TRBV25-1 and TRBJ2-2, with D perhaps TRBD1 (6 bases). Trimming stripped 0 bases from V and 4 bases from J, with 18 bases between. This CDR3 has 18 amino acids. In germline, CDR1 is MGHDK, CDR2 SYGVNS.

The chain employs TRBV30 and TRBJ1-4; D is possibly TRBD1 (6 bases). The germline CDR1 and CDR2 sequences are GTSNPN and SVGIG (reference sequence). V gave up 0 bases and J gave up 6 bases, with 20 bases separating them. The CDR3 is 17 amino acids. Here the CDR3 DNA reads TGTGCCTGGAGTGTAGAAGCCGACGGGACACGGGATGAAAAACTGTTTTTT. Translated, it gives CAWSVEADGTRDEKLFF.

J is TRBJ2-3 and V is TRBV28, with 12 bases that match TRBD2. The V gene's germline CDR1 is MDHEN and CDR2 SYDVKM. J lost 0 bases, V lost 5 bases, and 3 bases had no gene match. The CDR3 is 16 amino acids. CDR3 coding DNA: TGTGCCAGCAGTCCTAGCGGGAGGGGCAGCACAGATACGCAGTATTTT. As protein: CASSPSGRGSTDTQYF.

The chain combines TRBV2 with TRBJ1-1; the match to TRBD1 covers 8 bases. CDR3 length: 15 residues. Germline assignment: CDR1 SNHLY and CDR2 FYNNEI. Unmatched junction bases numbered 11, after V lost 7 bases and J lost 4 bases. The CDR3 loop reads CASTRTTGGRTEAFF. In DNA, the CDR3 is TGTGCCAGCACCAGAACTACAGGGGGTCGCACTGAAGCTTTCTTT. Filled out from reference TRBV2 and TRBJ1-1, the complete variable domain reads EPEVTQTPSHQVTQMGQEVILRCVPISNHLYFYWYRQILGQKVEFLVSFYNNEISEKSEIFDDQFSVERPDGSNFTLKIRSTKLEDSAMYFCASTRTTGGRTEAFFGQGTRLTVV.

This chain links TRBV5-4 with TRBJ2-1, with unresolved D. Germline-derived CDR1 and CDR2 are SGHNT and YYREEE (reference sequence). V lost 0 bases to trimming and J lost 1 base, with 5 bases between them. The CDR3 totals 14 residues. The CDR3 loop is CASSLGRSYNEQFF. CDR3 DNA: TGTGCCAGCAGCTTGGGACGGTCCTACAATGAGCAGTTCTTC. Using reference TRBV5-4 and TRBJ2-1 for the parts outside the CDR3, the full variable domain is ETGVTQSPTHLIKTRGQQVTLRCSSQSGHNTVSWYQQALGQGPQFIFQYYREEENGRGNFPPRFSGLQFPNYSSELNVNALELDDSALYLCASSLGRSYNEQFFGPGTRLTVL.

The sample holds a few counts of this clone. The chain combines TRBV9 with TRBJ2-1; the D is unclear. V lost 1 base and J 6 bases, leaving 5 bases between the germline ends. The CDR3 runs 12 residues. Per germline, CDR1 SGDLS and CDR2 YYNGEE. CDR3 residues: CASSVQFNEQFF. The CDR3 DNA follows: TGTGCCAGCAGCGTACAATTCAATGAGCAGTTCTTC.

The chain recombines TRBV10-1 with TRBJ2-7; the match to TRBD1 covers 9 bases. With V trimmed by 0 bases and J by 2 bases, 2 bases remained unmatched. The CDR3 has 15 amino acids. CDR1 WNHNN and CDR2 SYGVQD come from the germline V gene (reference sequence). The CDR3 region is CASSESRQGAYEQYF. The CDR3 DNA reads TGCGCCAGCAGTGAGTCGAGACAGGGGGCCTACGAGCAGTACTTC.

The chain combines TRBV10-1 with TRBJ2-7; D not resolved. V was clipped by 2 bases and J by 4 bases, with 3 bases between them. This CDR3 is 11 amino acids long. Per germline, CDR1 WNHNN and CDR2 SYGVQD (reference sequence). Here the CDR3 DNA reads TGCGCCAGCAGTGAGGGTTACGAGCAGTACTTC. Translation gives CASSEGYEQYF.

The gene calls are TRBV27 and TRBJ2-2; 9 bases are shared with TRBD2. J gave up 1 base and V 4 bases, and 16 bases lay outside the gene matches. Germline V CDR1 and CDR2: MNHEY, SMNVEV (reference sequence). This CDR3 has 20 amino acids. The CDR3 nucleotides are TGTGCCAGCAGTTCACTGGGACTAGCCACGCCCGTGTTGAACACCGGGGAGCTGTTTTTT. Its translation: CASSSLGLATPVLNTGELFF.

Only one count was recorded for this clone. The rearrangement joins TRBV5-6 to TRBJ2-6; unclear D gene. Trimming shortened V by 2 bases and J by 4 bases, and 4 bases separated the two germline ends. This CDR3 has 13 residues. The germline gives CDR1 SGHDT, CDR2 YYEEEE. CDR3 region: CASSFAGANVLTF. CDR3 in DNA: TGTGCCAGCAGCTTCGCCGGGGCCAACGTCCTGACTTTC.

The DNA for the CDR3 is TGTGCCAGCAGTGAATCCACAGATACGCAGTATTTT. Its protein is CASSESTDTQYF. V usage is TRBV2 and J usage is TRBJ2-3, with no clear D. Between the trimmed V and J ends, which lost 2 bases and 2 bases, there was a span of 2 bases. Germline V CDR1 and CDR2: SNHLY, FYNNEI. The CDR3 covers 12 residues.

This chain uses TRBV6-6 with TRBJ2-7; D is unresolved. The CDR3 loop spans 14 amino acids. V was shortened by 2 bases and J by 2 bases, with 10 bases between the two germline ends. Germline loops: CDR1 MNHNY, CDR2 SVGAGI (reference sequence). The CDR3 protein is CASSYGLAAYEQYF. The CDR3 DNA follows: TGTGCCAGCAGTTACGGGCTGGCAGCCTACGAGCAGTACTTC.

The CDR3 loop is CASSLVLAGGWDEQFF. The CDR3 nucleotides are TGTGCCAGCAGCTTAGTCCTAGCGGGAGGATGGGATGAGCAGTTCTTC. This chain joins TRBV7-9 and TRBJ2-1; 11 bases fit TRBD2. In germline, CDR1 is SEHNR, CDR2 FQNEAQ (reference sequence). J gave up 8 bases and V 1 base, and 7 bases lay outside the gene matches. This CDR3 region has 16 residues.

This clone came up once. The V call is TRBV5-4, the J call TRBJ2-5; D perhaps matches TRBD1 (6 bases). This CDR3 region has 15 residues. V was clipped by 0 bases and J by 2 bases, with 11 bases between them. CDR1 SGHNT and CDR2 YYREEE come from the germline V gene (reference sequence). This CDR3 reads CASSLVGGGQETQYF. CDR3 coding DNA: TGTGCCAGCAGCTTGGTTGGGGGCGGTCAAGAGACCCAGTACTTC.

About this clone itself: One junction end does not reproduce the germline sequence, and a read error may be involved. The chain recombines TRBV11-1 with TRBJ2-3; possible D gene TRBD2, 6 bases. Germline V lookup: CDR1 SGHAT, CDR2 FQDESV (reference sequence). The CDR3 runs to 13 residues. The CDR3 loop reads CASSLGPGDTQYF. Written as DNA, the CDR3 is TGTGCCAGCAGCTTAGGGCCGGGGGATACTCAGTATTTT. Supplemented by reference TRBV11-1 and TRBJ2-3, the full variable domain reads EAEVAQSPRYKITEKSQAVAFWCDPISGHATLYWYRQILGQGPELLVQFQDESVVDDSQLPKDRFSAERLKGVDSTLKIQPAELGDSAMYLCASSLGPGDTQYFGPGTRLTVL.

The chain joins TRBV21-1 to TRBJ2-5; TRBD2 is the table's D call and was not checked against the DNA. TRBV21-1 is classified as a pseudogene. This CDR3 comprises 12 residues. CDR3 nucleotides: TGTGCCAGCAGCAATCGCCAAGAGACCCAGTACTTC. Translation gives CASSNRQETQYF.

This chain connects TRBV2 to TRBJ2-7; D unclear. The germline gives CDR1 SNHLY, CDR2 FYNNEI. This CDR3 has 11 amino acids. V shed 7 bases and J shed 4 bases, with 8 bases lying between them. CDR3 coding DNA: TGTGCCAGCACCTCAAAATACGAGCAGTACTTC. Encoded protein: CASTSKYEQYF.

This clone was seen a single time. The chain's CDR3 is CASSEYFDRGSEQYF. CDR3 nucleotide sequence: TGTGCCAGCAGTGAATATTTCGACAGGGGATCCGAGCAGTACTTC. The rearrangement joins TRBV25-1 to TRBJ2-7, with TRBD1 matching over 8 bases. The CDR3 consists of 15 residues. CDR1 is MGHDK and CDR2 is SYGVNS in the germline V gene. Losses at the gene ends were 0 bases for V and 6 bases for J; bases not matched to a gene: 7.

This sequence joins TRBV5-6 and TRBJ1-6; no firm D call. The CDR3 is made up of 16 amino acids. Germline V gene sequence: CDR1 SGHDT, CDR2 YYEEEE. V was cut by 0 bases and J by 5 bases, with 12 bases left in between. The CDR3 sequence: CASSLGGIGNNSPLHF. In DNA, the CDR3 is TGTGCCAGCAGCTTGGGAGGAATCGGTAATAATTCACCCCTCCACTTT.

The genes are TRBV2 and TRBJ2-7; D remains ambiguous. This CDR3 is built from 11 residues. V was pared by 4 bases and J by 5 bases, with 6 bases between. The germline CDR1 and CDR2 sequences are SNHLY and FYNNEI. As DNA, the CDR3 is TGTGCCAGCAGTGCCAAGGACGAGCAGTACTTC. It translates to CASSAKDEQYF.

This clone has only a few counts. V and J are TRBV6-1 and TRBJ2-7, with 8 bases that match TRBD1. Trimming took 4 bases from V and 3 from J; bases not matched to a gene: 5. The CDR3 runs to 14 residues. The germline gives CDR1 MNHNS, CDR2 SASEGT. In nucleotides, the CDR3 is TGTGCCAGCAGTGGGAGGACAGGGAACTACGAGCAGTACTTC. Encoded protein: CASSGRTGNYEQYF.

Note on this clone: Other DNA variants within this sample encode the same CDR3. The chain is built from TRBV5-4 and TRBJ1-1; no reliable D call. V lost 0 bases, J lost 1 base, and 7 bases lay in between. There are 14 residues in the CDR3. Germline loops: CDR1 SGHNT, CDR2 YYREEE (reference sequence). The chain's CDR3 is CASSLDRANTEAFF. DNA of the CDR3: TGTGCCAGCAGCTTGGACCGGGCGAACACTGAAGCTTTCTTT.

Points on this clone: An end of the junction differs from the germline gene, which may be a read error. The chain joins TRBV27 to TRBJ2-1, with 9 bases aligning to TRBD1. CDR3 length: 13 amino acids. In germline, CDR1 is MNHEY, CDR2 SMNVEV (reference sequence). The CDR3 DNA follows: TGTGCCAGCAGTCCTGCGGAGGGACAGGGAGGTGTCTTC. Its translation is CASSPAEGQGGVF.

This chain joins TRBV5-6 and TRBJ2-2, with no clear D. The CDR3 runs to 13 residues. V was pared by 0 bases and J by 7 bases, with 7 bases between. Looked up from germline, CDR1 is SGHDT and CDR2 is YYEEEE. CDR3 DNA: TGTGCCAGCAGCTTGGGGGTGTTCGGGGAGCTGTTTTTT. This encodes CASSLGVFGELFF. Based on the CDR3 plus reference TRBV5-6 and TRBJ2-2, the full variable domain is DAGVTQSPTHLIKTRGQQVTLRCSPKSGHDTVSWYQQALGQGPQFIFQYYEEEERQRGNFPDRFSGHQFPNYSSELNVNALLLGDSALYLCASSLGVFGELFFGEGSRLTVL.